What follows are 17 T cell receptor beta chains derived from one specimen sequenced in a study of blood T cell repertoires in COVID-19. Clones were sequenced by immunoSEQ multiplex PCR, and TCRdb holds only the in-frame ones, with some missing. The table shows about 59,000 clones, with over 70% occurring only once. The sample consisted of peripheral blood. The receptors stem from a woman in her fifties or sixties with active or convalescent COVID-19.

This chain links TRBV12-3 or TRBV12-4 with TRBJ2-3; 7 bases map to TRBD2. The CDR3 covers 12 residues. After removal of 8 bases from V and 6 bases from J, the junction contained 5 bases not matched to a gene. In DNA form, the CDR3 reads TGTGCCAGCGGGGAGGGACTTGATACGCAGTATTTT. Amino acids: CASGEGLDTQYF.

In this sample, this clone turned up a few times. V and J are TRBV30 and TRBJ2-7; D might be TRBD2 (6 bases). The germline V and J ends were trimmed by 0 bases and 0 bases, with 9 bases remaining between them. This CDR3 is 14 amino acids long. Germline V CDR1 and CDR2: GTSNPN, SVGIG (reference sequence). The CDR3 sequence: CAWSVSGDSYEQYF. The CDR3 bases are TGTGCCTGGAGTGTATCGGGGGACTCCTACGAGCAGTACTTC.

The chain couples TRBV28 to TRBJ1-1; no clear D. V lost 5 bases and J 7 bases, leaving 11 bases between the germline ends. The CDR3 consists of 12 residues. Germline loops: CDR1 MDHEN, CDR2 SYDVKM. CDR3 amino acids: CASSPGRIEAFF. CDR3 nucleotide sequence: TGTGCCAGCAGTCCCGGTCGTATTGAAGCTTTCTTT.

This clone was counted a few times. V and J are TRBV7-5 and TRBJ1-2; the DNA was not compared with TRBD1, the D call given in the table. TRBV7-5 is tagged as a pseudogene. This CDR3 contains 13 residues. The CDR3 DNA follows: TGTGTCAGAAGCCTACAGGGGATCGATGGCTACACCTTC. Its translation is CVRSLQGIDGYTF.

This clone appeared a single time. The sample carries other DNA sequences with the same CDR3. This rearrangement joins TRBV7-9 to TRBJ1-1; the D gene is possibly TRBD1 (5 bases). CDR3 length: 14 residues. V was pared by 5 bases and J by 1 base, with 11 bases between. Germline-derived CDR1 and CDR2 are SEHNR and FQNEAQ (reference sequence). The CDR3 nucleotides read TGTGCCAGCAGCCTCCAGGGTAGGAACACTGAAGCTTTCTTT. Its protein product is CASSLQGRNTEAFF.

This clone was picked up a small number of times. The chain carries TRBV7-9 and TRBJ2-7, with a tentative D call TRBD1 (7 bases). The CDR3 has 15 residues. Trimming pared 2 bases from V and 4 bases from J, leaving 15 bases between. Per the germline V gene, CDR1 is SEHNR and CDR2 is FQNEAQ (reference sequence). The CDR3 sequence: CASSLQGGKSYEQYF. CDR3 nucleotide sequence: TGTGCCAGCAGCTTACAGGGGGGCAAATCGTACGAGCAGTACTTC.

This rearrangement joins TRBV28 to TRBJ2-2; 7 nucleotides agree with TRBD1. With 1 base clipped from V and 8 bases from J, the junction kept 7 bases outside the gene matches. The germline V gene has CDR1 MDHEN and CDR2 SYDVKM. The CDR3 covers 15 residues. The CDR3 coding sequence is TGTGCCAGCAGTTTATCGACAGGGCGCATGGGGGAGCTGTTTTTT. This encodes CASSLSTGRMGELFF.

The DNA of the CDR3 is TGCGCCAGCAGCTTCGTCAAGGGGACTGAAGCTTTCTTT. This codes for CASSFVKGTEAFF. J is TRBJ1-1 and V is TRBV5-1, with a tentative D call TRBD1 (5 bases). V dropped 2 bases and J dropped 5 bases, with 10 bases sitting between them. CDR3 length: 13 residues. Germline CDR1 SGHRS, CDR2 YFSETQ.

This clone occurred a few times. J is TRBJ1-1 and V is TRBV11-2, with D maybe TRBD1 (6 bases). The length of the CDR3 is 14 residues. Germline V gives CDR1 SGHAT, CDR2 FQNNGV. V was cut by 6 bases and J by 2 bases, with 13 bases left in between. The CDR3 sequence is CASSFGQLNTEAFF. The CDR3 DNA is TGTGCCAGCAGTTTCGGACAGCTAAACACTGAAGCTTTCTTT.

A single count supports this clone. This chain uses TRBV9 with TRBJ2-2; 7 nucleotides line up with TRBD1. Germline assignment: CDR1 SGDLS and CDR2 YYNGEE. The CDR3 totals 16 residues. V lost 6 bases and J lost 0; bases outside the gene matches: 8. CDR3 protein: CASTTRGTPNTGELFF. The DNA for the CDR3 is TGTGCCAGCACCACCAGGGGGACACCGAACACCGGGGAGCTGTTTTTT.

The gene calls are TRBV5-5 and TRBJ1-1, with 8 bases lining up with TRBD1. From germline, CDR1 is SGHKS and CDR2 YYEKEE (reference sequence). V was clipped by 4 bases and J by 1 base; unmatched bases: 21. The CDR3 extends over 20 amino acids. The CDR3 reads CASSMKATGLTGAKNTEAFF. The CDR3 DNA reads as TGTGCCAGCAGCATGAAGGCCACAGGGTTGACAGGGGCAAAGAACACTGAAGCTTTCTTT. The whole variable domain, remainder taken from reference TRBV5-5 and TRBJ1-1, is DAGVTQSPTHLIKTRGQQVTLRCSPISGHKSVSWYQQVLGQGPQFIFQYYEKEERGRGNFPDRFSARQFPNYSSELNVNALLLGDSALYLCASSMKATGLTGAKNTEAFFGQGTRLTVV.

The V and J genes are TRBV18 and TRBJ1-2; 8 bases map to TRBD1. Germline V gives CDR1 KGHSH, CDR2 LQKENI. Germline trimming cut 5 bases from V and 7 bases from J; bases unmatched to any gene: 12. There are 15 residues in the CDR3. CDR3 amino acids: CASSSREDRDRGYTF. CDR3 in DNA: TGTGCCAGCTCAAGTCGCGAGGACAGGGATCGTGGCTACACCTTC.

This chain connects TRBV24-1 to TRBJ2-3; 9 bases map to TRBD2. V dropped 3 bases and J dropped 1; count of bases not matched to a gene: 7. The CDR3 has 17 residues. CDR1 is KGHDR, CDR2 SFDVKD, per germline. The CDR3 sequence: CATSDPIAGVGTDTQYF. The DNA for the CDR3 is TGTGCCACCAGTGATCCTATAGCGGGAGTCGGCACAGATACGCAGTATTTT.

The chain carries TRBV19 and TRBJ2-2; TRBD2 agrees at 14 bases. The CDR3 length is 18 residues. Germline V gene data show CDR1 as LNHDA and CDR2 as SQIVND (reference sequence). The V gene end was trimmed by 5 bases and the J gene end by 3 bases; junction bases not matched to a gene: 8. The DNA for the CDR3 is TGTGCCAGTAGTTTCCGACTAGCGGGAGGGCCGGACACCGGGGAGCTGTTTTTT. It specifies CASSFRLAGGPDTGELFF.

The genes are TRBV18 and TRBJ1-4; 7 nucleotides align to TRBD1. Germline-derived CDR1 and CDR2 are KGHSH and LQKENI. Trimming cost V 3 bases and J 6 bases; bases outside gene matches: 16. This CDR3 has 18 amino acids. The CDR3 DNA reads as TGTGCCAGCTCACCCTTCCGGGACAGAATCTTCAAGGATGAAAAACTGTTTTTT. Translated, it gives CASSPFRDRIFKDEKLFF. The variable domain in full, with the rest retrieved from reference TRBV18 and TRBJ1-4, is NAGVMQNPRHLVRRRGQEARLRCSPMKGHSHVYWYRQLPEEGLKFMVYLQKENIIDESGMPKERFSAEFPKEGPSILRIQQVVRGDSAAYFCASSPFRDRIFKDEKLFFGSGTQLSVL.

There are many counts of this clone. The chain recombines TRBV7-4 with TRBJ2-7, with 7 positions matching TRBD2. Germline CDR1 SGHVT, CDR2 SQSDAQ. The CDR3 is made up of 19 amino acids. V was pared by 5 bases and J by 2 bases, with 21 bases of the junction left unmatched. CDR3 DNA sequence: TGTGCCAGCAGCCACTGTGGGGGAGGGACCTTATACCAAACCTACGAGCAGTACTTC. This codes for CASSHCGGGTLYQTYEQYF.

This clone came up many times. This chain uses TRBV6-5 with TRBJ1-2, with D tentatively TRBD1 (5 bases). The V end was cut by 2 bases, the J end by 4 bases, with 8 bases between. CDR3 size: 13 residues. The V gene's germline CDR1 is MNHEY and CDR2 SVGAGI. The CDR3 region has the DNA TGTGCCAGCAGTTACGGGGCAGGCTATGGCTACACCTTC. Encoded protein: CASSYGAGYGYTF.